This entry lists 13 T cell receptor beta chains sequenced from one sample in a study of OX40 agonist ivuxolimab in advanced cancers. Assay used: immunoSEQ multiplex PCR; TCRdb lists only in-frame clones, some missing. The repertoire holds more than 60,000 clones, with approximately 90% as singletons. Here the sequenced sample was CD4+ or CD8+ T cells sorted from blood, taken in a trial of the OX40 agonist ivuxolimab. These receptors were obtained from an adult with an advanced solid tumor such as melanoma, head and neck, liver or kidney cancer.

V gene TRBV6-5 combines with J gene TRBJ1-1; 9 bases are a match to TRBD1. CDR3 size: 13 residues. The V gene's germline CDR1 is MNHEY and CDR2 SVGAGI. J gave up 5 bases and V 8 bases, and 6 bases lay outside the gene matches. This CDR3 reads CASGEGTGTEAFF. For the CDR3, the DNA is TGTGCCAGCGGAGAAGGGACAGGGACTGAAGCTTTCTTT.

The J gene is TRBJ2-1, the V gene TRBV25-1; D is ambiguous. The V gene lost 3 bases and the J gene lost 9 bases, with 6 bases spanning the gap. This CDR3 contains 11 residues. Germline V gene lookup returns CDR1 MGHDK and CDR2 SYGVNS. As DNA, the CDR3 is TGTGCCAGCAGTGATCGTCTTGAGCAGTTCTTC. Its translation is CASSDRLEQFF.

This chain joins TRBV5-1 and TRBJ2-7, with D possibly TRBD2 on 5 matching bases. This CDR3 has 13 residues. The germline V and J ends were trimmed by 2 bases and 3 bases, with 9 bases remaining between them. In germline, CDR1 is SGHRS, CDR2 YFSETQ. CDR3 sequence (DNA): TGCGCCAGCAGCTTAGACGGACTCTACGAGCAGTACTTC. Translating gives CASSLDGLYEQYF.

CDR3 sequence reads: CASPSRRHYEQYF. CDR3 in DNA: TGTGCCAGCCCGTCGAGACGGCACTACGAGCAGTACTTC. This chain joins TRBV27 and TRBJ2-7; D unclear. The CDR3 is made up of 13 amino acids. With 8 bases removed from V and 3 bases from J, the gap between germline ends came to 14 bases. Germline CDR1 and CDR2: MNHEY and SMNVEV (reference sequence).

J is TRBJ2-1 and V is TRBV5-1; 11 bases map to TRBD2. The CDR3 covers 16 residues. With 2 bases clipped from V and 8 bases from J, the junction kept 9 bases outside the gene matches. Germline-derived CDR1 and CDR2 are SGHRS and YFSETQ. In DNA form, the CDR3 reads TGCGCCAGCAGCTTATTAGCGGGAGGGCCCAATCATGAGCAGTTCTTC. This sequence encodes CASSLLAGGPNHEQFF.

V gene TRBV11-2 combines with J gene TRBJ2-7; no clear D. Germline CDR1 is SGHAT and CDR2 is FQNNGV. CDR3 length equals 11 residues. V lost 5 bases to trimming and J lost 3 bases, with 5 bases between them. The CDR3 DNA follows: TGTGCCAGCAGCGCATACTACGAGCAGTACTTC. It is translated as CASSAYYEQYF.

The genes are TRBV7-9 and TRBJ2-7, with D tentatively TRBD1 or TRBD2 (5 bases each). Germline CDR1 is SEHNR and CDR2 is FQNEAQ (reference sequence). Trimming shortened V by 10 bases and J by 0 bases, and 19 bases separated the two germline ends. This CDR3 is built from 15 residues. In DNA, the CDR3 is TGTGCCACCAACCCCTGGGGACGGAGCTCCTACGAGCAGTACTTC. This encodes CATNPWGRSSYEQYF.

The chain has TRBV28 and TRBJ2-7; D uncertain. V shed 2 bases and J shed 3 bases, with 8 bases lying between them. Germline lookup yields CDR1 MDHEN and CDR2 SYDVKM. The CDR3 is 13 amino acids. The CDR3: CASSLAQDYEQYF. The DNA for the CDR3 is TGTGCCAGCAGTTTAGCGCAGGACTACGAGCAGTACTTC.

The chain links TRBV5-4 to TRBJ1-6; D perhaps matches TRBD1 (6 bases). The CDR3 has 14 residues. V dropped 2 bases and J dropped 6 bases, with 9 bases sitting between them. The germline V gene encodes CDR1 SGHNT and CDR2 YYREEE (reference sequence). CDR3 sequence reads: CASSFDRSNSPLHF. The CDR3, as DNA: TGTGCCAGCAGCTTCGACAGGTCTAATTCACCCCTCCACTTT. The entire variable domain, with the rest obtained from reference TRBV5-4 and TRBJ1-6, is as follows: ETGVTQSPTHLIKTRGQQVTLRCSSQSGHNTVSWYQQALGQGPQFIFQYYREEENGRGNFPPRFSGLQFPNYSSELNVNALELDDSALYLCASSFDRSNSPLHFGNGTRLTVT.

V usage is TRBV9 and J usage is TRBJ1-1, with 8 bases fitting TRBD1. V lost 4 bases, J lost 5 bases, and 10 bases stayed unmatched. The length of the CDR3 is 15 residues. Germline V gives CDR1 SGDLS, CDR2 YYNGEE. CDR3 DNA: TGTGCCAGCAGCTCACAAGGACAGGGTTTAACTGAAGCTTTCTTT. As protein: CASSSQGQGLTEAFF.

This chain uses TRBV10-3 with TRBJ1-4; TRBD1 matches 8 bases. CDR1 ENHRY and CDR2 SYGVKD come from the germline V gene. The CDR3 runs 13 residues. The V gene end was trimmed by 3 bases and the J gene end by 10 bases; junction bases not matched to a gene: 4. The CDR3 nucleotides are TGTGCCATCAGTGACGGACAGGGCGGAAAACTGTTTTTT. This codes for CAISDGQGGKLFF.

This clone was seen a few times. This chain uses TRBV7-8 with TRBJ1-4; TRBD1 is a possible D gene (6 bases). CDR1 and CDR2 from the germline V gene are SGHVS and FQNEAQ. The CDR3 sequence is 13 residues long. Trimming removed 7 bases from V and 8 bases from J, with 14 bases in between. The CDR3 DNA sequence: TGTGCCAGCACCGGGAGGCAGGGGGAAAAACTGTTTTTT. Translating gives CASTGRQGEKLFF.

The chain has TRBV6-5 and TRBJ1-2; TRBD1 might be the D (5 bases). The CDR3 totals 13 residues. Between the trimmed V and J ends, which lost 6 bases and 14 bases, there was a span of 22 bases. The V gene's germline CDR1 is MNHEY and CDR2 SVGAGI. This CDR3 is CASSDYGPAGGTF. In nucleotides, the CDR3 is TGTGCCAGCAGCGACTACGGTCCAGCGGGGGGAACCTTC.